Detailed here is one T cell receptor beta chain. The antigen remains unidentified. This sample was taken from a study of T cells in localized non-small cell lung cancer. Study findings and constraints: It remains possible that heterogeneity exists, since only one tumor region was sequenced.

Clones were sequenced by immunoSEQ multiplex PCR, and TCRdb holds only the in-frame ones, with some missing. There are about 72,000 clones in the sample; 84% occur only once, and roughly 12% lies in the top ten. Sample: peripheral blood, taken before any cancer treatment. The clonotype comes from a female donor over 55 with stage I lung adenocarcinoma.

The CDR3 reads CASSGWGRGGYTDTQYF. The CDR3 DNA is TGTGCCAGCAGCGGTTGGGGCAGGGGCGGTTACACAGATACGCAGTATTTT. The chain is built from TRBV9 and TRBJ2-3; D might be TRBD1 (6 bases). This CDR3 contains 17 residues. Between the trimmed V and J ends, which lost 3 bases and 2 bases, there was a span of 19 bases. Germline V gene data show CDR1 as SGDLS and CDR2 as YYNGEE.